This T cell receptor beta chain was sequenced during a study of cytomegalovirus exposure and HLA in healthy donors. Study-wide context: There were around 390 genotyped donors. Of these, roughly 80% fell in the genetic ancestry cluster associated with self-reported Caucasian donors. Study conclusions and caveats: According to the study, some 160 TCR beta chains were cytomegalovirus-associated.

V gave up 4 bases and J gave up 6 bases; unmatched junction bases: 5. The CDR3 extends over 14 amino acids. CDR1 is SEHNR and CDR2 is FQNEAQ in the germline V gene (reference sequence). PCR amplification relied on 60 Vbeta primers (plus 13 Jbeta primers). The protocol was immunoSEQ multiplex PCR, while the TCRdb copy is restricted to in-frame clones and leaves out a portion. Here the sample spans 95,000 to 150,000 clones, around 80% being singletons. Concerning this clone: Its antigen is unknown.

V is TRBV7-9 and J is TRBJ2-3; TRBD2 matches 9 bases. Sequencing input: PBMCs. The clonotype originates from a man younger than 40 in good health and CMV-seronegative. The CDR3 spells CASSSLAGVDTQYF. The CDR3 DNA follows: TGTGCCAGCAGCTCATTAGCGGGGGTGGATACGCAGTATTTT.